Presented here are 5 T cell receptor beta chains from one specimen sequenced in a study of blood T cell repertoires in COVID-19. Sequenced by immunoSEQ multiplex PCR; TCRdb stores in-frame clones only, minus some. The table lists about 79,000 clones, around 89% of them singletons, with 14% in the top ten. Sequenced material: peripheral blood. These receptors originate from a man aged 70 or older with active or convalescent COVID-19.

The genes are TRBV5-1 and TRBJ2-1; D gene unclear. Germline assignment: CDR1 SGHRS and CDR2 YFSETQ. CDR3 length equals 15 residues. Trimming removed 5 bases at V and 7 bases at J, with 19 bases between. DNA for the CDR3: TGCGCCAGCAGTTCGGCGGCCGGAGCGAGAAATGAGCAGTTCTTC. Residues: CASSSAAGARNEQFF.

This rearrangement joins TRBV5-5 to TRBJ2-5; TRBD1 is a possible D gene (5 bases). The germline gives CDR1 SGHKS, CDR2 YYEKEE (reference sequence). V was clipped by 1 base and J by 2 bases, with 6 bases between them. The CDR3 sequence is 13 residues long. The CDR3 region has the DNA TGTGCCAGCAGCTTGCGACAGCAAGAGACCCAGTACTTC. Amino acid sequence: CASSLRQQETQYF.

The chain couples TRBV27 to TRBJ1-5, with D maybe TRBD1 (6 bases). V lost 4 bases, J lost 2 bases, and 9 bases lay in between. The CDR3 spans 14 residues. Germline values: CDR1 MNHEY, CDR2 SMNVEV (reference sequence). The CDR3 protein is CASSSQGRNQPQHF. CDR3 DNA sequence: TGTGCCAGCAGTTCCCAGGGGCGCAATCAGCCCCAGCATTTT.

This rearrangement joins TRBV30 to TRBJ1-2, with 9 bases that match TRBD1. Germline V lookup: CDR1 GTSNPN, CDR2 SVGIG (reference sequence). J was trimmed by 5 bases and V by 2 bases; bases with no gene match: 3. This CDR3 is built from 13 residues. CDR3 coding DNA: TGTGCCTGGAGTTTGGACAGGGGATATGGCTACACCTTC. Its protein is CAWSLDRGYGYTF.

The V and J genes are TRBV5-4 and TRBJ2-7; D may be TRBD2 (6 bases). V was shortened by 6 bases and J by 6 bases, with 16 bases between the two germline ends. CDR3 length: 13 residues. Germline loops: CDR1 SGHNT, CDR2 YYREEE (reference sequence). The CDR3 here is CASTYRIGGEQYF. As DNA, the CDR3 is TGTGCCAGCACATACAGGATCGGGGGCGAGCAGTACTTC.